These T cell receptor beta chains were read from a single sample in a study of neurological immune-mediated disorders. In TCRdb, the 5' RACE reads were re-called with MiXCR into one record per CDR3 protein. Among about 43,000 distinct CDR3 sequences listed, 9.5% to 15% were seen once. Sequencing input: PBMCs. Receptors were obtained from a female donor in good health. CDR3s include the opening cysteine and the closing phenylalanine or tryptophan. A D gene is named only where the DNA matches it firmly. Where a row states a size, it is once, few, many or the class of an expanded clone; other rows omit it.

v_call,d_call,clone_size,j_call,cdr3_nt,cdr3_aa
TRBV5-1,-,many,TRBJ1-4,TGCGCCAGCAGCTTGGCGGTACAGACTAATGAAAAACTGTTTTTT,CASSLAVQTNEKLFF
TRBV20-1,-,many,TRBJ1-5,TGCAGTGCTACCTGGGGGGGCAATCAGCCCCAGCATTTT,CSATWGGNQPQHF
TRBV7-6,-,-,TRBJ2-7,TGTGCCAGCAGCTCACAGGGTTCCCACGAGCAGTACTTC,CASSSQGSHEQYF
TRBV6-5,-,many,TRBJ1-6,TGTGCCAGCAGTTACTCTAGGGGAGGCTCACCCCTCCACTTT,CASSYSRGGSPLHF
TRBV12-3/TRBV12-4,TRBD2,many,TRBJ2-7,TGTGCCAGCACCCGTGGGGGCGGGAGGATGTACGAGCAGTACTTC,CASTRGGGRMYEQYF
TRBV5-1,-,many,TRBJ2-3,TGCGCCAGCAGCGTTAGGGGAGGAGGCACAGATACGCAGTATTTT,CASSVRGGGTDTQYF
TRBV2,-,many,TRBJ2-4,TGTGCCAGCAGTGATCTGGGGGGCAACAAAAACATTCAGTACTTC,CASSDLGGNKNIQYF
TRBV6-5,TRBD1,-,TRBJ1-1,TGTGCCTGCAGGCGTCAGGGGGTTACTGAAGCTTTCTTT,CACRRQGVTEAFF
TRBV5-5,-,many,TRBJ1-2,TGTGCCAGCAGCTTGGTTGCAGGGGCTGGCTACACCTTC,CASSLVAGAGYTF
TRBV7-3,TRBD2,many,TRBJ2-3,TGTGCCAGCAGCCCGACTAGCGGGGCCCTTATGGATACGCAGTATTTT,CASSPTSGALMDTQYF
TRBV11-2,-,many,TRBJ1-6,TGTGCCAGCAGCTTAGTTGGTCAAAACAATAATTGGATTTCACCCCTCCACTTT,CASSLVGQNNNWISPLHF
TRBV27,-,many,TRBJ2-7,TGTGCCAGCAGTTTAAAGGGTTTCCCCGAATACGAGCAGTACTTC,CASSLKGFPEYEQYF
TRBV7-2,TRBD1,many,TRBJ2-1,TGTGCCAGCACCCCCTCAGGGGGCTACAATGAGCAGTTCTTC,CASTPSGGYNEQFF
TRBV12-3/TRBV12-4,TRBD2,many,TRBJ2-5,TGTGCCAGCAGTCCTACTAGCGGGGGGGCCGACCAGTACTTC,CASSPTSGGADQYF
TRBV5-1,TRBD1,many,TRBJ2-1,TGCGCCAGCAGCTTGGAGGGACAGACCTACAATGAGCAGTTCTTC,CASSLEGQTYNEQFF
TRBV20-1,TRBD2,many,TRBJ2-1,TGCAGTGCTTTGGGACTAGCGGGAAATGCTGTAAATGAGCAGTTCTTC,CSALGLAGNAVNEQFF
TRBV5-1,-,many,TRBJ1-2,TGCGCCAGCAGCTTGGGTGGGGACACCTATGGCTACACCTTC,CASSLGGDTYGYTF
TRBV12-3/TRBV12-4,-,many,TRBJ2-7,TGTGCCAGCAGTTTCGACCGCTACGAGCAGTACTTC,CASSFDRYEQYF
TRBV7-9,-,-,TRBJ1-1,TGTGCCAGCAGCGCGTCGGGACGGGACACTGAAGCTTTCTTT,CASSASGRDTEAFF
TRBV5-1,-,many,TRBJ2-7,TGCGCCAGCAGCTCAGGTGACCGCGGTAAGGGCGGCGAGCAGTACTTC,CASSSGDRGKGGEQYF
TRBV7-2,-,-,TRBJ1-1,TGTGCCAGCAGCTTAGCGGGGGGTGAAAACACTGAAGCTTTCTTT,CASSLAGGENTEAFF
TRBV12-3/TRBV12-4,TRBD1,many,TRBJ2-1,TGTGCCAGCAGTAGCAACAGACAGGGCAATGAGCAGTTCTTC,CASSSNRQGNEQFF
TRBV9,TRBD1,many,TRBJ1-1,TGTGCCAGCACAGAGACAGGGGCGGAAACTGAAGCTTTCTTT,CASTETGAETEAFF
TRBV5-1,TRBD1,many,TRBJ1-1,TGCGCCAGCAGCCTCGGGACAGCGAGGACTGAAGCTTTCTTT,CASSLGTARTEAFF
TRBV7-9,-,many,TRBJ1-2,TGTGCCAGCAGCCAAGGGCAGTTGAGCTACACCTTC,CASSQGQLSYTF
TRBV24-1,TRBD2,many,TRBJ2-5,TGTGCCACCAGTGATTCAGGTAGCGGGGGGGCCTCAGAGACCCAGTACTTC,CATSDSGSGGASETQYF
TRBV7-2,-,many,TRBJ2-3,TGTGCCAGCAGCTTTCGGGGCGACTCCACAGATACGCAGTATTTT,CASSFRGDSTDTQYF
TRBV7-3,-,many,TRBJ2-1,TGTGCCAGCAGCTACCTAGCAGGAGCCTACAATGAGCAGTTCTTC,CASSYLAGAYNEQFF
TRBV9,-,many,TRBJ2-7,TGTGCCAGCAGCGGAGGGAGATACGGGAGAGGGAACGAGCAGTACTTC,CASSGGRYGRGNEQYF
TRBV9,TRBD1,many,TRBJ2-3,TGTGCCAGCAGCGCCGGGACAGGGCACGGAGATACGCAGTATTTT,CASSAGTGHGDTQYF
TRBV11-2,-,-,TRBJ2-1,TGTGCCAGCAGCTTTACCTCAGGACGATTCAGCTCCTACAATGAGCAGTTCTTC,CASSFTSGRFSSYNEQFF
TRBV12-5,TRBD1,many,TRBJ2-7,TGTGCTAGTGGATCTCCCGGGACAGGGGGCGACGAGCAGTACTTC,CASGSPGTGGDEQYF
TRBV5-1,TRBD2,few,TRBJ2-1,TGCGCCAGCAGCCTAGGCCGACTAGCGGGAATCGACAATGAGCAGTTCTTC,CASSLGRLAGIDNEQFF
TRBV5-1,-,many,TRBJ1-5,TGCGCCAGCCCGAGTCGGCGGGGTCAGCCCCAGCATTTT,CASPSRRGQPQHF
TRBV7-3,TRBD2,-,TRBJ2-3,TGTGCCAGCAGCTTAAACTCGCGGGGGGGCCTCGATACGCAGTATTTT,CASSLNSRGGLDTQYF
TRBV5-1,-,many,TRBJ2-7,TGCGCCAGTGGGAGCGGGACAGCCTACGAGCAGTACTTC,CASGSGTAYEQYF
TRBV5-1,-,many,TRBJ2-2,TGCGCCAGCCGCGCAGGGTTCAGGGCGGGGGAGCTGTTTTTT,CASRAGFRAGELFF
TRBV20-1,-,many,TRBJ2-7,TGCAGTGCTAGGCTCCTAGCTGAGGCCCTCTCCTACGAGCAGTACTTC,CSARLLAEALSYEQYF
TRBV10-3,TRBD2,many,TRBJ2-3,TGTGCCATCAGACCCGGACTAGCGGACACAGATACGCAGTATTTT,CAIRPGLADTDTQYF
TRBV12-2,-,few,TRBJ1-1,TGTGCAAGTCGCCCCGCGCCGGACAGGGAAAATAATCCTGAAGCTTTCTTT,CASRPAPDRENNPEAFF
TRBV12-3/TRBV12-4,-,-,TRBJ2-6,TGTGCGACCGGTGAGCAGGTATTCTCTGGGGCCAACGTCCTGACTTTC,CATGEQVFSGANVLTF
TRBV7-3,TRBD1,many,TRBJ1-2,TGTGCCAGCAGCTTAACGGTGACAGGGGATGGCTACACCTTC,CASSLTVTGDGYTF
TRBV12-3/TRBV12-4,-,many,TRBJ1-1,TGTGCCAGCAGTTTATCCTATACTGAAGCTTTCTTT,CASSLSYTEAFF
TRBV18,TRBD2,many,TRBJ2-1,TGTGCCAGCTCACCAATTGCCGGGGTAGCGGGAAATGAGCAGTTCTTC,CASSPIAGVAGNEQFF
TRBV5-1,-,few,TRBJ2-7,TGCGCCAGCAGCGAGACAACCTACGAGCAGTACTTC,CASSETTYEQYF
TRBV5-1,-,once,TRBJ1-1,TGCGCCAGCAGCTTGGTTCCAGGACCGAACACTGAAGCTTTCTTT,CASSLVPGPNTEAFF